This TCR beta chain was captured in a study of blood T cell repertoires in COVID-19. Original processing methods: Amplification with reference gene primers provided the estimates of nucleated cell counts. Clones were read by immunoSEQ multiplex PCR, and TCRdb kept only the in-frame ones, dropping some. V and J calls and clone size are those listed in that table; D and trimming were worked out from the DNA. The table shows some 310,000 clones, with about 90% occurring only once. The CDR3 length is 13 residues. Seattle-derived patients entered the study during active infection and were followed longitudinally.

This clonotype was sampled from a woman aged 30 to 39 with COVID-19, enrolled during active disease. The chain has TRBV21-1 and TRBJ1-2; the table's TRBD1 call for D was not verified on the DNA. TRBV21-1 is assigned pseudogene status. Specimen: peripheral blood. CDR3 bases: TGTGCCAGCAGCCAAGGACAGTCCTATGGCTACACCTTC. Residues: CASSQGQSYGYTF.